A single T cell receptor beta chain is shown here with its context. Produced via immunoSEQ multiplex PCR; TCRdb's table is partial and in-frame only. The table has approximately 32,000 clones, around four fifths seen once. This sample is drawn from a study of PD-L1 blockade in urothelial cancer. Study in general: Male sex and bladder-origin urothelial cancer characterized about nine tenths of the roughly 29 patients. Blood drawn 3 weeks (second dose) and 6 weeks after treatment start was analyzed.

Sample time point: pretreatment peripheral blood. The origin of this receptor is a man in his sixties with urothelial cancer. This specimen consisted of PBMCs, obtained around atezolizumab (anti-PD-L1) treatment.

CDR3 protein: CASSQEDNPAPGYTF. CDR3 bases: TGCGCCAGCAGCCAAGAAGACAATCCAGCTCCAGGCTACACCTTC. The V call is TRBV4-1, the J call TRBJ1-2; D gene unclear. This CDR3 is 15 amino acids long. Germline V gene data show CDR1 as MGHRA and CDR2 as YSYEKL. Trimming removed 0 bases from V and 8 bases from J, with 16 bases in between.